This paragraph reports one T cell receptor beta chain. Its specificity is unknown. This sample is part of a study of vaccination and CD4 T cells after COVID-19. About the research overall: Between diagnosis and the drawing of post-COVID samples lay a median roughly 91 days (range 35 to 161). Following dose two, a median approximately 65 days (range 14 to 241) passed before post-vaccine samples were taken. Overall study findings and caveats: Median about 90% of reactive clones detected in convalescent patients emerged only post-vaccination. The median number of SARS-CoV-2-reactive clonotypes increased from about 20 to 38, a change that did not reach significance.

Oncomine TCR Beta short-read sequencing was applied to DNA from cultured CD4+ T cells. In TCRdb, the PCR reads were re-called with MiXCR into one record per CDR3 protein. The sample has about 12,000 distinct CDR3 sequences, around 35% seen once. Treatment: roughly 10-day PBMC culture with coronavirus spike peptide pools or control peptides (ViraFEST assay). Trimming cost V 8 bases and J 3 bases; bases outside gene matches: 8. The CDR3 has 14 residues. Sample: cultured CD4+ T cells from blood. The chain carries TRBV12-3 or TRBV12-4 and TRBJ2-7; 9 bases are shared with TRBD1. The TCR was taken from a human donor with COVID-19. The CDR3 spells CASGGTGFLYEQYF. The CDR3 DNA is TGTGCCAGCGGCGGGACAGGGTTCCTCTACGAGCAGTACTTC.